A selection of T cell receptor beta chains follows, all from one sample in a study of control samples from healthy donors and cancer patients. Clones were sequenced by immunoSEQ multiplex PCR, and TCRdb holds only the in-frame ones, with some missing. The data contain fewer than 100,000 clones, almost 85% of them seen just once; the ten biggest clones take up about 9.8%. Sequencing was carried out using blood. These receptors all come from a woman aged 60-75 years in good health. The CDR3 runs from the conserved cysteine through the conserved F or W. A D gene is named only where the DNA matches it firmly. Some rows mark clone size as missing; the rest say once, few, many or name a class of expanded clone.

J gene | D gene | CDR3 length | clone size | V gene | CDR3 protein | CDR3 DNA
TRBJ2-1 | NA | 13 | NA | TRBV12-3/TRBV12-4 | CASSLRRGSEQFF | TGTGCCAGCAGTTTAAGAAGGGGCAGTGAGCAGTTCTTC
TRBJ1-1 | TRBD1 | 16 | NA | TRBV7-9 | CASSRGTGTPNTEAFF | TGTGCCAGCAGCAGAGGGACAGGGACTCCTAACACTGAAGCTTTCTTT
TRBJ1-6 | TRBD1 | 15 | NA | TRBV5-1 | CASSRTGTGVSPLHF | TGCGCCAGCAGCCGGACGGGGACAGGGGTCTCACCCCTCCACTTT
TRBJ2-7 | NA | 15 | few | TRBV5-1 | CASSSGTVSSYEQYF | TGCGCCAGCAGCTCCGGGACGGTTAGCTCCTACGAGCAGTACTTC
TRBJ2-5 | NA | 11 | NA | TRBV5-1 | CASSLIAEQHF | TGCGCCAGCAGCTTAATAGCGGAACAGCACTTC
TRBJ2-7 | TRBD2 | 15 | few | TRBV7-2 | CASSATSGATYEQYF | TGTGCCAGCAGCGCGACTAGCGGGGCTACCTACGAGCAGTACTTC
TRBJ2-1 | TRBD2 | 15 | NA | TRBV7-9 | CASSLLAGGFDEQFF | TGTGCCAGCAGCTTACTAGCGGGAGGGTTCGATGAGCAGTTCTTC
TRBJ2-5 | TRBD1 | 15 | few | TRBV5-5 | CASSQTGQPGKTQYF | TGTGCCAGCAGCCAAACGGGACAGCCAGGGAAGACCCAGTACTTC
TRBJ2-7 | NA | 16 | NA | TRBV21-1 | CASSGPTGIALYEQYF | TGTGCCAGCAGCGGACCTACAGGGATTGCCCTCTACGAGCAGTACTTC
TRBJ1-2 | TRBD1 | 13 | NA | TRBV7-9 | CASSSRDSYGYTF | TGTGCCAGCAGCTCCCGGGACAGCTATGGCTACACCTTC
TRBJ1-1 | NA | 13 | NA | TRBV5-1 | CASSKNMNTEAFF | TGCGCCAGCAGTAAAAACATGAACACTGAAGCTTTCTTT
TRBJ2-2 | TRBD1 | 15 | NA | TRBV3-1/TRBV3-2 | CASSRDRVLTGELFF | TGTGCCAGCAGCCGGGACAGGGTACTAACCGGGGAGCTGTTTTTT
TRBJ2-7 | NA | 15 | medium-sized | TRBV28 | CASSLLGGALYEQYF | TGTGCCAGCAGTTTACTCGGGGGCGCCCTTTACGAGCAGTACTTC
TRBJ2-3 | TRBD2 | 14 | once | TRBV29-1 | CSVRTSGSSDTQYF | TGCAGCGTTAGGACTAGCGGGAGCTCAGATACGCAGTATTTT
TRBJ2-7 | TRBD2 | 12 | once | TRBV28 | CATQQRGYEQYF | TGTGCCACCCAGCAGCGGGGTTACGAGCAGTACTTC
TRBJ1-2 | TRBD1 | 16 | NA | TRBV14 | CASSQDERGQGNGYTF | TGTGCCAGCAGCCAAGACGAGAGGGGACAGGGGAATGGCTACACCTTC
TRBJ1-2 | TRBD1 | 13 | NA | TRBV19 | CASSTRQGDRYTF | TGTGCCAGTAGTACCAGACAGGGTGATCGCTACACCTTC
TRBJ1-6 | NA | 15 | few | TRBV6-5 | CASTDRGERASPLHF | TGTGCCAGCACCGACCGGGGGGAACGGGCTTCACCCCTCCACTTT
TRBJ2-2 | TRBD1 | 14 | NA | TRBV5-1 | CASTRDRGSGELFF | TGCGCCAGCACCCGGGACAGGGGGTCAGGGGAGCTGTTTTTT
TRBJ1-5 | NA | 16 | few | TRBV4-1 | CASSQEDVPVDQPQHF | TGCGCCAGCAGCCAAGAGGACGTCCCGGTCGATCAGCCCCAGCATTTT
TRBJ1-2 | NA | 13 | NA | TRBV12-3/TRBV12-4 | CASNTQGFGGYTF | TGTGCCAGCAATACACAGGGTTTCGGTGGCTACACCTTC
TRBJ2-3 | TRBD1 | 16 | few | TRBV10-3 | CAISESDRGSTDTQYF | TGTGCCATCAGTGAGTCTGACAGGGGGAGCACAGATACGCAGTATTTT
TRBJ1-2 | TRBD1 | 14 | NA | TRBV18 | CASSPDRSMGGYTF | TGTGCCAGCTCACCGGACAGGTCCATGGGTGGCTACACCTTC
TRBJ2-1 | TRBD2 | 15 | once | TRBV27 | CASSLGLPSYNEQFF | TGTGCCAGCAGTTTGGGACTACCTTCCTACAATGAGCAGTTCTTC
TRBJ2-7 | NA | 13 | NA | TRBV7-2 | CASSPSPTYEQYF | TGTGCCAGCAGTCCGTCCCCCACCTACGAGCAGTACTTC
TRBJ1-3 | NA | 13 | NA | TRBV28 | CASSLSSGNTIYF | TGTGCCAGCAGTTTGAGCTCTGGAAACACCATATATTTT
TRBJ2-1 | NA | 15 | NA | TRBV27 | CASSPRDLTYNEQFF | TGTGCCAGCAGTCCCCGGGACCTTACCTACAATGAGCAGTTCTTC
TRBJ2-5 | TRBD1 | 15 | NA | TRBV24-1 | CATSDRGQGEETQYF | TGTGCCACCAGTGACCGGGGACAGGGGGAGGAGACCCAGTACTTC
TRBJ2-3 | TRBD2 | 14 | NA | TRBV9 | CASSVQAGVSTQYF | TGTGCCAGCAGCGTCCAAGCGGGGGTAAGTACGCAGTATTTT
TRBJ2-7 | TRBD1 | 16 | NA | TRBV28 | CASSSKDRGRSYEQYF | TGTGCCAGCAGTTCGAAGGACAGGGGAAGATCCTACGAGCAGTACTTC
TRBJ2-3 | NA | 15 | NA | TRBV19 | CASRRILVGQDTQYF | TGTGCCAGTAGGCGAATACTAGTGGGCCAGGATACGCAGTATTTT
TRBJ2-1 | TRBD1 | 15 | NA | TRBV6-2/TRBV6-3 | CASSKRPGQVGSQFF | TGTGCCAGCAGTAAACGCCCCGGACAGGTAGGAAGCCAGTTCTTC
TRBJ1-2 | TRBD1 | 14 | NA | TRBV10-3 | CAISAAGGYYGYTF | TGTGCCATCAGTGCAGCAGGGGGCTACTATGGCTACACCTTC